Listed here are 29 T cell receptor beta chains from one sample, sequenced in a study of T cells in Graves' hyperthyroidism and ophthalmopathy. The TCR beta CDR3 regions underwent amplification using RNA transcripts as the source. Carried out on the TCR CDR3, a first-round RT-PCR used the HTBI primer set. TCRdb reprocessed the multiplex PCR reads via MiXCR and lists one record per CDR3 protein. The data hold 490,000 or so distinct CDR3 sequences, with around a fifth observed a single time. The source material was blood. The receptors originated from a woman in her 70s with Graves' ophthalmopathy.

This clonotype was seen more than once but under ten times. The chain combines TRBV5-6 with TRBJ2-1, with D unresolved. CDR3 length: 12 amino acids. Germline values: CDR1 SGHDT, CDR2 YYEEEE. Trimming left V 2 bases short and J 9 bases short, with 9 bases between. The CDR3 DNA reads TGTGCCAGCAGCTTCATTCGGAGTGAGCAGTTCTTC. Translation: CASSFIRSEQFF.

The V call is TRBV7-9, the J call TRBJ2-1; 7 nucleotides agree with TRBD2. The V gene's germline CDR1 is SEHNR and CDR2 FQNEAQ (reference sequence). V shed 7 bases, J shed 1 base, and the junction held 10 bases outside the gene matches. The CDR3 length is 16 residues. The CDR3 DNA is TGTGCCAGCACCCTTATGCGGGGGAGGTCCTACAATGAGCAGTTCTTC. Protein: CASTLMRGRSYNEQFF.

This clonotype was observed a handful of times. The genes are TRBV19 and TRBJ1-2; 7 nucleotides agree with TRBD1. This CDR3 has 14 amino acids. The junction had 5 bases not matched to a gene; V was cut back by 3 bases and J by 4 bases. Per the germline V gene, CDR1 is LNHDA and CDR2 is SQIVND (reference sequence). The CDR3 loop reads CASSMGGTVYGYTF. CDR3 sequence (DNA): TGTGCCAGTAGTATGGGCGGGACAGTCTATGGCTACACCTTC.

This clonotype was picked up a small number of times. The V call is TRBV5-1, the J call TRBJ2-3; TRBD2 matches 15 bases. Trimming cost V 5 bases and J 4 bases; bases outside gene matches: 11. CDR1 is SGHRS and CDR2 is YFSETQ in the germline V gene. The CDR3 runs to 18 residues. CDR3 coding DNA: TGCGCCAGCAGTAGGACTAGCGGGAGGGCAAGAGCGTCAGATACGCAGTATTTT. It encodes CASSRTSGRARASDTQYF.

The chain combines TRBV7-2 with TRBJ1-6; D is undetermined. Trimming left V 2 bases short and J 6 bases short, with 8 bases between. This CDR3 contains 14 residues. Germline V CDR1 and CDR2: SGHTA, FQGNSA. As DNA, the CDR3 is TGTGCCAGCAGCTTAAGGCAGTCTAATTCACCCCTCCACTTT. Residues: CASSLRQSNSPLHF.

In its sample, this clonotype was seen a few times. This chain uses TRBV20-1 with TRBJ2-3; a possible D gene is TRBD2 (6 bases). Trimming cost V 5 bases and J 2 bases, with 11 bases left between them. This CDR3 has 13 amino acids. Per germline, CDR1 DFQATT and CDR2 SNEGSKA (reference sequence). The CDR3 sequence: CSAVAVSTDTQYF. The DNA of the CDR3 is TGCAGTGCTGTAGCGGTCTCCACAGATACGCAGTATTTT.

The genes are TRBV15 and TRBJ1-2; D not resolved. Trimming removed 8 bases from V and 4 bases from J, with 20 bases in between. The germline gives CDR1 LNHNV, CDR2 YYDKDF (reference sequence). CDR3 length: 15 residues. CDR3 region: CATSEGLNSVYGYTF. The CDR3 region has the DNA TGTGCCACCTCGGAGGGATTGAATTCGGTCTATGGCTACACCTTC.

Comments on this clonotype: At one end the junction does not follow the germline gene, possibly because of a read error. The J gene is TRBJ1-6, the V gene TRBV7-3; D unresolved. The V gene's germline CDR1 is SGHTA and CDR2 FQGTGA. The CDR3 has 13 residues. In DNA, the CDR3 is TGCGCCAGCAGCCAAGATGATAGATCACCCCTCCACTTT. It specifies CASSQDDRSPLHF.

The chain recombines TRBV20-1 with TRBJ2-5, with D possibly being TRBD2 (6 bases). Germline CDR1 DFQATT, CDR2 SNEGSKA (reference sequence). Trimming cost V 1 base and J 4 bases, with 16 bases left between them. This CDR3 is built from 15 residues. The CDR3 spells CSARGDSGGGETQYF. The CDR3 region has the DNA TGCAGTGCTAGAGGGGATTCCGGGGGTGGAGAGACCCAGTACTTC.

The V gene is TRBV20-1, the J gene TRBJ2-7, with 8 bases lining up with TRBD2. Germline V gene data show CDR1 as DFQATT and CDR2 as SNEGSKA (reference sequence). The CDR3 totals 15 residues. V dropped 0 bases and J dropped 2; count of bases not matched to a gene: 6. CDR3 nucleotides: TGCAGTGCTAGAGATATGATAGCGGGGACCTACGAGCAGTACTTC. Its protein is CSARDMIAGTYEQYF.

The chain has TRBV11-2 and TRBJ2-3, with D perhaps assigned TRBD1 or TRBD2 (5 bases each). This CDR3 has 15 amino acids. V was pared by 5 bases and J by 1 base, with 13 bases between. CDR1 is SGHAT and CDR2 is FQNNGV in the germline V gene. This chain's CDR3 is CASSATGRGTDTQYF. In DNA, the CDR3 is TGTGCCAGCAGCGCCACGGGGCGGGGCACAGATACGCAGTATTTT.

This clonotype was counted at least ten times. The V call is TRBV15, the J call TRBJ1-1; 7 bases are shared with TRBD1. J lost 0 bases, V lost 5 bases, and 3 bases had no gene match. The CDR3 totals 14 residues. Germline CDR1 LNHNV, CDR2 YYDKDF (reference sequence). The CDR3 reads CATSPGTVNTEAFF. CDR3 DNA sequence: TGTGCCACCAGCCCCGGGACAGTGAACACTGAAGCTTTCTTT.

V is TRBV5-1 and J is TRBJ2-7; D may correspond to TRBD1 or TRBD2 (5 bases each). The V end was cut by 5 bases, the J end by 0 bases, with 12 bases between. Germline CDR1 is SGHRS and CDR2 is YFSETQ. CDR3 length: 14 residues. The CDR3 DNA sequence: TGCGCCAGCAGGAGGGGCGACCCCTCCTACGAGCAGTACTTC. It specifies CASRRGDPSYEQYF.

A note on this clonotype: One end of the junction fails to match germline, which may point to a read error. V and J are TRBV6-1 and TRBJ1-5; D gene uncertain. Looked up from germline, CDR1 is MNHNS and CDR2 is SASEGT. CDR3 size: 14 residues. The CDR3 region is CASKEAGSNRPQHF. CDR3 in DNA: TGTGCCAGCAAGGAAGCAGGTAGCAATCGGCCCCAGCATTTT.

This clonotype was detected many times. V gene TRBV11-1 combines with J gene TRBJ2-1; weak D call: TRBD1 (6 bases). CDR3 size: 14 residues. Germline lookup yields CDR1 SGHAT and CDR2 FQDESV (reference sequence). With 5 bases removed from V and 3 bases from J, the gap between germline ends came to 11 bases. DNA of the CDR3: TGTGCCAGCAGCGCGCAGGGGTACTACAATGAGCAGTTCTTC. Encoded protein: CASSAQGYYNEQFF.

The gene calls are TRBV12-3 or TRBV12-4 and TRBJ2-4; unclear D gene. The V and J ends lost 6 bases and 0 bases respectively, with 9 bases between them. The CDR3 has 14 residues. The CDR3 is CASSPTQAKNIQYF. The CDR3 DNA is TGTGCCAGCAGCCCGACACAAGCCAAAAACATTCAGTACTTC.

In this sample, this clonotype turned up a few times. V usage is TRBV19 and J usage is TRBJ2-1; weak D call: TRBD2 (6 bases). The CDR3 consists of 14 residues. Germline lookup yields CDR1 LNHDA and CDR2 SQIVND (reference sequence). The V gene lost 5 bases and the J gene lost 8 bases, with 16 bases spanning the gap. CDR3 protein: CASSFGDWRDEQFF. The DNA of the CDR3 is TGTGCCAGTAGTTTCGGAGATTGGAGGGATGAGCAGTTCTTC.

In this sample, this clonotype turned up a few times. The chain couples TRBV6-5 to TRBJ1-2, with D perhaps TRBD1 (5 bases). The V gene's germline CDR1 is MNHEY and CDR2 SVGAGI. There are 15 residues in the CDR3. The germline V and J ends were trimmed by 0 bases and 4 bases, with 12 bases remaining between them. CDR3 sequence (DNA): TGTGCCAGCAGTTACTCTGCGGGGACGGCCTATGGCTACACCTTC. It specifies CASSYSAGTAYGYTF.

This clonotype was counted a single time. The J gene is TRBJ1-3, the V gene TRBV7-2, with D perhaps matching TRBD1 (5 bases). The CDR3 has 15 amino acids. The germline gives CDR1 SGHTA, CDR2 FQGNSA. The ends were cut back, 5 bases at V and 1 base at J, with 12 bases in the middle. The DNA for the CDR3 is TGTGCCAGCAGCGTTGGACCAGGGTCTGGAAACACCATATATTTT. This sequence encodes CASSVGPGSGNTIYF.

This sequence joins TRBV7-9 and TRBJ1-4; tentative D call: TRBD1 (6 bases). The CDR3 loop spans 16 amino acids. Between the trimmed V and J ends, which lost 5 bases and 0 bases, there was a span of 13 bases. The V gene's germline CDR1 is SEHNR and CDR2 FQNEAQ (reference sequence). The CDR3 sequence is CASSPGTLTTNEKLFF. The DNA for the CDR3 is TGTGCCAGCAGCCCAGGGACACTTACAACTAATGAAAAACTGTTTTTT.

A word on this clonotype: A much more abundant neighbour one base away suggests this may be a read error. This chain joins TRBV12-3 or TRBV12-4 and TRBJ2-5; D remains ambiguous. The CDR3 loop spans 13 amino acids. CDR3 residues: CASGLIGIETQYF. The DNA of the CDR3 is TGTGCCAGCGGTTTGATAGGGATAGAGACCCAGTACTTC.

This sequence joins TRBV19 and TRBJ1-1; D is uncertain. In germline, CDR1 is LNHDA, CDR2 SQIVND (reference sequence). The ends were cut back, 1 base at V and 4 bases at J, with 10 bases in the middle. The CDR3 is 14 residues long. This chain's CDR3 is CASSIGAESTEAFF. CDR3 DNA sequence: TGTGCCAGTAGTATAGGGGCGGAGAGCACTGAAGCTTTCTTT.

The chain uses TRBV24-1 and TRBJ2-7; D perhaps matches TRBD2 (6 bases). V was clipped by 5 bases and J by 2 bases, with 21 bases between them. The CDR3 is 17 amino acids. CDR1 is KGHDR, CDR2 SFDVKD, per germline. CDR3 DNA: TGTGCCACCAGTGGACCCGGCGGGGAGGCAGCTCCCTACGAGCAGTACTTC. Protein: CATSGPGGEAAPYEQYF.

This clonotype was picked up a small number of times. This CDR3 reads CAWSVGPGYHLHF. In nucleotides, the CDR3 is TGTGCCTGGAGTGTGGGCCCGGGGTATCACCTCCACTTT. The V call is TRBV30, the J call TRBJ1-6; D is undetermined. The CDR3 runs to 13 residues. Per the germline V gene, CDR1 is GTSNPN and CDR2 is SVGIG (reference sequence). V was shortened by 0 bases and J by 15 bases, with 15 bases between the two germline ends. The entire variable domain, with the rest obtained from reference TRBV30 and TRBJ1-6, is as follows: SQTIHQWPATLVQPVGSPLSLECTVEGTSNPNLYWYRQAAGRGLQLLFYSVGIGQISSEVPQNLSASRPQDRQFILSSKKLLLSDSGFYLCAWSVGPGYHLHFGNGTRLTVT.

The chain is built from TRBV7-2 and TRBJ1-3, with D possibly matching TRBD1 (5 bases). This CDR3 is built from 13 residues. CDR1 and CDR2 (germline): SGHTA, FQGNSA. V was cut by 7 bases and J by 4 bases, with 11 bases left in between. The CDR3 sequence: CASTPRGGNTIYF. CDR3 coding DNA: TGTGCCAGCACCCCGCGGGGGGGAAACACCATATATTTT.

This clonotype was recorded a few times. This rearrangement joins TRBV20-1 to TRBJ1-1; maybe TRBD1 (5 bases). CDR1 and CDR2 from the germline V gene are DFQATT and SNEGSKA (reference sequence). The V end was cut by 0 bases, the J end by 1 base, with 9 bases between. This CDR3 has 14 residues. The CDR3 DNA sequence: TGCAGTGCTAGAGAAGGAACAGGGAACACTGAAGCTTTCTTT. Its protein product is CSAREGTGNTEAFF.

This clonotype was seen only a few times. The chain joins TRBV5-4 to TRBJ1-5; D gene unclear. Trimming cost V 4 bases and J 0 bases, with 14 bases left between them. The CDR3 contains 16 residues. Germline CDR1 SGHNT, CDR2 YYREEE (reference sequence). CDR3 DNA sequence: TGTGCCAGCAGCACGATACTTAGGAATAGCAATCAGCCCCAGCATTTT. Amino acids: CASSTILRNSNQPQHF.

This clonotype was seen at least ten times. The V call is TRBV7-9, the J call TRBJ2-1; 8 bases agree with TRBD2. CDR1 is SEHNR and CDR2 is FQNEAQ in the germline V gene (reference sequence). The CDR3 covers 15 residues. The ends lost 2 bases at V and 4 bases at J; junction bases unmatched: 4. The CDR3 DNA is TGTGCCAGCAGCTTACTAGCGGGCTTATACAATGAGCAGTTCTTC. It is translated as CASSLLAGLYNEQFF.

This clonotype has a single count. Mismatch with germline at one junction end may stem from a read error. The gene calls are TRBV6-2 or TRBV6-3 and TRBJ1-1, with D possibly being TRBD1 (6 bases). Per germline, CDR1 MNHEY and CDR2 SVGEGT. The CDR3 contains 13 residues. CDR3 loop: CANSPLGQSEAFF. The CDR3 coding sequence is TGTGCCAACAGTCCTCTCGGACAGTCGGAAGCTTTCTTT.